This TCR beta chain was sequenced in a study of blood T cell repertoires in COVID-19. Study background: In each case, the material was cDNA or gDNA derived from T cells, B-cell-depleted T cells, or PBMCs.

The V gene lost 8 bases and the J gene lost 6 bases, with 11 bases spanning the gap. Germline-derived CDR1 and CDR2 are MRHNA and SNTAGT. There are 12 residues in the CDR3. Clones were sequenced by immunoSEQ multiplex PCR, and TCRdb holds only the in-frame ones, with some missing. The sample shows roughly 100,000 clones, about nine tenths of them seen only once. The gene calls are TRBV6-4 and TRBJ2-1; tentative D call: TRBD1 (5 bases). Material for sequencing was peripheral blood. This TCR was recovered from a man between 45 and 60 years old with acute or convalescent COVID-19. The CDR3 reads CASSGPSNEQFF. Written as DNA, the CDR3 is TGTGCCAGCTCAGGGCCCTCCAATGAGCAGTTCTTC.